Below are 21 T cell receptor beta chains sequenced from a single sample in a study of shared clonotypes between healthy human individuals. The naive CD8 subset, CD45RO-negative cells positively selected for CCR7, excluded terminally differentiated effector memory CD45RA+ cells. This table comes from immunoSEQ multiplex PCR, and its TCRdb copy is limited to in-frame clones, with some not included. The table lists approximately 590,000 clones, just under 97% of them singletons. The source material was naive CD8+ T cells sorted from blood. The origin of the receptors is a woman aged 25 to 39 in good health.

A word on this clone: This same CDR3 is encoded by further DNA sequences in the sample. The V and J genes are TRBV5-6 and TRBJ2-7; D gene unclear. This CDR3 has 12 residues. Germline V gene lookup returns CDR1 SGHDT and CDR2 YYEEEE. V was trimmed by 2 bases and J by 4 bases, leaving 7 bases between them. For the CDR3, the DNA is TGTGCCAGCAGCTTCCAGGATTACGAGCAGTACTTC. The encoded protein is CASSFQDYEQYF. The whole variable domain, filled in from reference TRBV5-6 and TRBJ2-7, reads DAGVTQSPTHLIKTRGQQVTLRCSPKSGHDTVSWYQQALGQGPQFIFQYYEEEERQRGNFPDRFSGHQFPNYSSELNVNALLLGDSALYLCASSFQDYEQYFGPGTRLTVT.

This clone was counted once. The chain employs TRBV19 and TRBJ2-7; D tentatively reads TRBD1 or TRBD2 (7 bases each). The CDR3 has 17 amino acids. Germline loops: CDR1 LNHDA, CDR2 SQIVND (reference sequence). V lost 5 bases, J lost 3 bases, and 23 bases lay in between. The CDR3 DNA follows: TGTGCCAGTAGTCCTCAAGAGGGAGGGACAGCGGACTACGAGCAGTACTTC. This codes for CASSPQEGGTADYEQYF.

The V call is TRBV5-1, the J call TRBJ2-7; a possible D gene is TRBD2 (6 bases). Germline values: CDR1 SGHRS, CDR2 YFSETQ. Trimming removed 7 bases from V and 6 bases from J, with 14 bases in between. This CDR3 has 12 residues. This CDR3 is CASSYRLGEQYF. The CDR3 DNA sequence: TGCGCCAGCTCTTACCGACTAGGCGAGCAGTACTTC.

This clone was recorded only once. This sequence joins TRBV27 and TRBJ2-3; no clear D. Trimming cost V 8 bases and J 6 bases, with 21 bases left between them. The CDR3 sequence is 15 residues long. The germline V gene has CDR1 MNHEY and CDR2 SMNVEV (reference sequence). In DNA form, the CDR3 reads TGTGCCAGCGGCGCTACCGGCCTATTTAGGGATACGCAGTATTTT. Its protein is CASGATGLFRDTQYF.

This chain uses TRBV19 with TRBJ1-2; D is ambiguous. The CDR3 length is 13 residues. The V gene's germline CDR1 is LNHDA and CDR2 SQIVND (reference sequence). Trimming shortened V by 7 bases and J by 4 bases, and 13 bases separated the two germline ends. Here the CDR3 reads CASTPQEFYGYTF. Here the CDR3 DNA reads TGTGCCAGTACCCCCCAAGAGTTCTATGGCTACACCTTC. Supplemented by reference TRBV19 and TRBJ1-2, the full variable domain reads DGGITQSPKYLFRKEGQNVTLSCEQNLNHDAMYWYRQDPGQGLRLIYYSQIVNDFQKGDIAEGYSVSREKKESFPLTVTSAQKNPTAFYLCASTPQEFYGYTFGSGTRLTVV.

V and J are TRBV15 and TRBJ1-6, with D hard to call. V dropped 4 bases and J dropped 3 bases, with 7 bases sitting between them. Germline loops: CDR1 LNHNV, CDR2 YYDKDF (reference sequence). This CDR3 has 14 residues. In DNA, the CDR3 is TGTGCCACCAGCAAAGGATTCTATAATTCACCCCTCCACTTT. This gives the protein CATSKGFYNSPLHF.

V and J are TRBV20-1 and TRBJ2-1, with 10 nucleotides matching TRBD1. Germline CDR1 is DFQATT and CDR2 is SNEGSKA (reference sequence). V shed 6 bases and J 9 bases; nucleotides not matched to a gene: 2. There are 11 residues in the CDR3. The CDR3 nucleotides are TGCAGTGCCGACAGGGGGCTTGAGCAGTTCTTC. Translated: CSADRGLEQFF.

This clone was counted a single time. The chain combines TRBV6-6 with TRBJ1-1; perhaps TRBD1 as D (5 bases). CDR3 length: 15 amino acids. Deletions cut 5 bases from V and 3 bases from J, with 16 bases between. Germline-derived CDR1 and CDR2 are MNHNY and SVGAGI (reference sequence). CDR3 protein: CASSLTRLGDTEAFF. The DNA of the CDR3 is TGTGCCAGCAGTCTAACCCGACTGGGGGACACTGAAGCTTTCTTT.

This chain uses TRBV19 with TRBJ1-5, with D possibly TRBD1 on 5 matching bases. Trimming left V 5 bases short and J 6 bases short, with 14 bases between. Germline CDR1 is LNHDA and CDR2 is SQIVND (reference sequence). The CDR3 consists of 14 residues. CDR3 coding DNA: TGTGCCAGTAGTGCCTACAGGATTGGTCAGCCCCAGCATTTT. Encoded protein: CASSAYRIGQPQHF.

The gene calls are TRBV27 and TRBJ1-1; a weak D match, TRBD1 (5 bases). The CDR3 spans 17 residues. Germline values: CDR1 MNHEY, CDR2 SMNVEV (reference sequence). The ends were cut back, 0 bases at V and 6 bases at J, with 20 bases in the middle. The CDR3 DNA follows: TGTGCCAGCAGTTTATCGGCTCTCACCCAGGGAGTGCCTGAAGCTTTCTTT. Amino acid sequence: CASSLSALTQGVPEAFF.

This rearrangement joins TRBV10-2 to TRBJ2-7; D is undetermined. Trimming left V 2 bases short and J 3 bases short, with 2 bases between. CDR3 length: 11 residues. Germline lookup yields CDR1 WSHSY and CDR2 SAAADI. CDR3 in DNA: TGCGCCAGCAGTGAGAACTACGAGCAGTACTTC. Translating gives CASSENYEQYF.

This clone appeared a single time. This chain joins TRBV19 and TRBJ1-5, with D perhaps TRBD1 (5 bases). The ends were cut back, 2 bases at V and 6 bases at J, with 11 bases in the middle. Germline CDR1 and CDR2: LNHDA and SQIVND (reference sequence). The length of the CDR3 is 14 residues. CDR3 nucleotide sequence: TGTGCCAGTAGTATATGGGGGTCGGGTCAGCCCCAGCATTTT. It is translated as CASSIWGSGQPQHF.

The J gene is TRBJ1-2, the V gene TRBV27; D call uncertain. The CDR3 covers 14 residues. Trimming took 7 bases from V and 0 from J, leaving 12 bases between them. CDR1 MNHEY and CDR2 SMNVEV come from the germline V gene (reference sequence). CDR3 DNA: TGTGCCAGCACCTCCTTCTCGGCTAACTATGGCTACACCTTC. Translating it yields CASTSFSANYGYTF.

This chain connects TRBV19 to TRBJ2-1, with 7 bases that match TRBD2. Germline CDR1 is LNHDA and CDR2 is SQIVND (reference sequence). The junction had 18 bases not matched to a gene; V was cut back by 4 bases and J by 6 bases. This CDR3 has 18 amino acids. This chain's CDR3 is CASSTLAEPAPNSNEQFF. Here the CDR3 DNA reads TGTGCCAGTAGTACTCTAGCGGAGCCAGCGCCCAATAGCAATGAGCAGTTCTTC.

The chain couples TRBV4-2 to TRBJ2-7; D is ambiguous. Trimming stripped 1 base from V and 0 bases from J, with 10 bases between. Germline V gene data show CDR1 as LGHNA and CDR2 as YNFKEQ. This CDR3 comprises 15 residues. The chain's CDR3 is CASSQAGINSYEQYF. The DNA of the CDR3 is TGTGCCAGCAGCCAAGCAGGAATAAACTCCTACGAGCAGTACTTC.

The chain is built from TRBV28 and TRBJ2-7; possible D gene TRBD2, 5 bases. The length of the CDR3 is 13 residues. V lost 6 bases and J lost 3, with 12 bases in between. The germline V gene encodes CDR1 MDHEN and CDR2 SYDVKM. The chain's CDR3 is CASSRTSFYEQYF. The CDR3 bases are TGTGCCAGCAGCCGAACTAGTTTCTACGAGCAGTACTTC.

The chain employs TRBV28 and TRBJ2-7; unclear D gene. Trimming left V 5 bases short and J 4 bases short, with 15 bases between. The CDR3 is made up of 14 amino acids. CDR1 MDHEN and CDR2 SYDVKM come from the germline V gene. Here the CDR3 reads CASSPAVNRYEQYF. The DNA of the CDR3 is TGTGCCAGCAGTCCTGCGGTGAACAGATACGAGCAGTACTTC.

On this clone itself: The conserved phenylalanine or tryptophan is not found at the CDR3 terminus, so this likely reflects a read error. This sequence joins TRBV4-1 and TRBJ2-7; no clear D. The CDR3 spans 15 residues. Germline lookup yields CDR1 MGHRA and CDR2 YSYEKL. V gave up 0 bases and J gave up 3 bases, with 12 bases separating them. CDR3 DNA sequence: TGCGCCAGCAGCCAAGAACGGAAAACTGACTACGAGCAGTACCTC. Amino acid sequence: CASSQERKTDYEQYL.

The rearrangement uses TRBV13 and TRBJ2-3; D possibly corresponds to TRBD1 (5 bases). Trimming shortened V by 1 base and J by 0 bases, and 14 bases separated the two germline ends. Germline assignment: CDR1 PRHDT and CDR2 FYEKMQ (reference sequence). The CDR3 consists of 17 residues. The CDR3 reads CASSLAARVPSTDTQYF. The CDR3 region has the DNA TGTGCCAGCAGCTTAGCGGCCAGGGTCCCTAGCACAGATACGCAGTATTTT.

CDR3 nucleotide sequence: TGTGCCAGCAGCCTGTGGGACGAGCAGTACTTC. Translation: CASSLWDEQYF. The rearrangement uses TRBV5-4 and TRBJ2-7; no firm D call. The germline CDR1 and CDR2 sequences are SGHNT and YYREEE (reference sequence). CDR3 size: 11 residues. Trimming took off 4 bases at V and 5 bases at J, with 7 bases between the two ends.

The chain carries TRBV20-1 and TRBJ2-7; D is uncertain. The CDR3 runs 11 residues. Germline values: CDR1 DFQATT, CDR2 SNEGSKA (reference sequence). V was clipped by 1 base and J by 4 bases, with 5 bases between them. CDR3 sequence (DNA): TGCAGTGCTAGAGCCGCGTACGAGCAGTACTTC. As protein: CSARAAYEQYF.